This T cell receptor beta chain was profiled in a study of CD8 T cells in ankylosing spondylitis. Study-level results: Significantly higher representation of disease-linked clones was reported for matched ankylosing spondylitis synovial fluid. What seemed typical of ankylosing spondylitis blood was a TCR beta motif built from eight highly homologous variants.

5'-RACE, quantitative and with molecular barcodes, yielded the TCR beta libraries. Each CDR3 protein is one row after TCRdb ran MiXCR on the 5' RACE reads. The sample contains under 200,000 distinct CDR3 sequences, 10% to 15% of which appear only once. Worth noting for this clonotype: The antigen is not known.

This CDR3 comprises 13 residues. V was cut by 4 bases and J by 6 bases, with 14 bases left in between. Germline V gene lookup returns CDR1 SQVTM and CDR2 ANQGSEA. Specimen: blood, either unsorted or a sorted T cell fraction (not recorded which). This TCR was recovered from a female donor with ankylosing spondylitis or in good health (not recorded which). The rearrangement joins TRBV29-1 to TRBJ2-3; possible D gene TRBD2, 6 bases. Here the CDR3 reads CSVGLGQVDTQYF. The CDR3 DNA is TGCAGCGTTGGACTAGGCCAGGTTGATACGCAGTATTTT.